This T cell receptor (beta chain) was sequenced in a study of blood T cell repertoires in COVID-19. The wider study: Acute and convalescent COVID-19 samples came from the United States, Italy and Spain. The analysed material was cDNA or gDNA that came from T cells, B-cell-depleted T cells, or PBMCs.

The Seattle patients, enrolled during active infection, were followed longitudinally. Per the germline V gene, CDR1 is LNHDA and CDR2 is SQIVND (reference sequence). The length of the CDR3 is 14 residues. V was shortened by 7 bases and J by 0 bases, with 10 bases between the two germline ends. Generated by immunoSEQ multiplex PCR, the TCRdb table keeps only in-frame clones and is missing some. The sample comprises roughly 330,000 clones, about 87% of which are singletons, and approximately 9.3% rests with the top ten. This TCR derives from a man between 25 and 39 years old with COVID-19, enrolled during active disease. The specimen sequenced was peripheral blood. This chain links TRBV19 with TRBJ1-3; D is unclear. The CDR3 loop is CASTVGDSGNTIYF. DNA for the CDR3: TGTGCCAGTACAGTAGGAGACTCTGGAAACACCATATATTTT.